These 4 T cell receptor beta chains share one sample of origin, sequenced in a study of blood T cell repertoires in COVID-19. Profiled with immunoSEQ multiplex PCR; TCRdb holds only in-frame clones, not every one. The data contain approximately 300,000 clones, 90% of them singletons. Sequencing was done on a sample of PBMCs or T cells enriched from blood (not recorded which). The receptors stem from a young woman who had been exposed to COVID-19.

The CDR3 DNA follows: TGTGCCATCAGGACCGGGACAGGGGTATTTGGCTACACCTTC. The encoded protein is CAIRTGTGVFGYTF. The J gene is TRBJ1-2, the V gene TRBV10-3; 10 bases map to TRBD1. The germline V gene has CDR1 ENHRY and CDR2 SYGVKD. The V segment lost 6 bases and the J segment 7 bases; nucleotides outside the gene matches: 8. This CDR3 contains 14 residues.

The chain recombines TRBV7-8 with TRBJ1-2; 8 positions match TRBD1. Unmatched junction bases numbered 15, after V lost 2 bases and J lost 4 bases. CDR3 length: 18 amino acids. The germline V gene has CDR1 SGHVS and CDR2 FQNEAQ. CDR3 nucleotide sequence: TGTGCCAGCAGCTTAAGCCAACAGGGGGATCCAATTTTCTATGGCTACACCTTC. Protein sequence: CASSLSQQGDPIFYGYTF. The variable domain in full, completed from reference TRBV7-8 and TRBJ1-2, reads GAGVSQSPRYKVAKRGQDVALRCDPISGHVSLFWYQQALGQGPEFLTYFQNEAQLDKSGLPSDRFFAERPEGSVSTLKIQRTQQEDSAVYLCASSLSQQGDPIFYGYTFGSGTRLTVV.

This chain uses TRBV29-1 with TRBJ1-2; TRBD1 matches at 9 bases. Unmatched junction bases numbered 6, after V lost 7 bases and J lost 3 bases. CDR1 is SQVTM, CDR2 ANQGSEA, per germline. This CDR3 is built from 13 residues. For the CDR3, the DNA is TGCAGCGCCGGGACAGGGCAACACTATGGCTACACCTTC. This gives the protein CSAGTGQHYGYTF.

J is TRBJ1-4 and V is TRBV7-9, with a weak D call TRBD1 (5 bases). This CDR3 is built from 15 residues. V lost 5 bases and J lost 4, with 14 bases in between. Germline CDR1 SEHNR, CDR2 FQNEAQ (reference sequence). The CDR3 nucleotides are TGTGCCAGCAGCCCCACGGGGGAGTTTAATGAAAAACTGTTTTTT. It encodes CASSPTGEFNEKLFF.